This T cell receptor beta chain was retrieved from a study of early T cells in non-severe SARS-CoV-2 infection. The TCR library protocol was used to attach unique molecular identifiers. These identifiers were attached to individual cDNA molecules. One entry per CDR3 protein, called by TCRdb with MiXCR from the 5' RACE reads. Here the sample spans about 64,000 distinct CDR3 sequences, around 4.6% being singletons. The CDR3 has 17 residues. V was clipped by 4 bases and J by 6 bases; unmatched bases: 11. Germline CDR1 reads MNHNS; CDR2 reads SASEGT. This clonotype was counted a few times. The sequencing input was whole blood. This TCR was sampled from an adult who was a healthcare worker with PCR-confirmed SARS-CoV-2 infection or an uninfected control (not recorded which). The rearrangement links TRBV6-1 to TRBJ2-1, with 11 nucleotides matching TRBD2. The CDR3 spells CASSASRTSGSANEQFF. The CDR3, as DNA: TGTGCCAGCAGTGCTTCGAGAACTAGCGGGAGTGCCAATGAGCAGTTCTTC.